This TCR beta chain came from a study of blood T cell repertoires in COVID-19. TCRdb's table, derived via immunoSEQ multiplex PCR, lists solely in-frame clones and lacks some. The data contain approximately 97,000 clones, about 91% of them singletons. Germline CDR1 reads LGHNT; CDR2 reads FRNRAP. Trimming removed 3 bases from V and 2 bases from J; junction bases left unmatched: 17. This CDR3 contains 21 residues. The chain carries TRBV12-5 and TRBJ1-5; 12 nucleotides match TRBD1. The sequence came from a man between 45 and 60 years old with COVID-19, enrolled during active disease. The sample consisted of peripheral blood. CDR3 bases: TGTGCTAGTGGTTTAGGCCCGGTCCCCTCGGGACAGGGGGCTGGCAATCAGCCCCAGCATTTT. It yields the protein CASGLGPVPSGQGAGNQPQHF.